This entry features one TCR beta chain sequence. Template material for amplifying TCR beta CDR3 regions consisted of RNA transcripts. The study used the HTBI primer set for a first-round RT-PCR of the TCR CDR3. TCRdb fed the multiplex PCR reads into MiXCR, producing one record per CDR3 protein. In the table there are about 640,000 distinct CDR3 sequences, less than 25% of which are singletons. The sample originates from a study of T cells in Graves' hyperthyroidism and ophthalmopathy. Germline CDR1 reads MGHRA; CDR2 reads YSYEKL. This CDR3 region has 16 residues. Trimming cost V 2 bases and J 6 bases, with 18 bases left between them.

The chain has TRBV4-1 and TRBJ2-3; the D is unclear. The sequence derives from a man aged 30-40 years with Graves' ophthalmopathy. Sequences were obtained from blood. For the CDR3, the DNA is TGCGCCAGCAGCCAACCCGCCGTGGCCGCAACGGATACGCAGTATTTT. Its protein product is CASSQPAVAATDTQYF.